This TCR beta chain was sequenced in a study of regulatory T cells in long-lasting Graves disease. The CDR3 extends over 14 amino acids. Germline CDR1 MGHRA, CDR2 YSYEKL. The V gene lost 2 bases and the J gene lost 1 base, with 9 bases spanning the gap. Study conclusions and caveats: Persistent Graves' cases showed lower TCR diversity than newly diagnosed cases. Gene preferences differed: TRBV28, TRBJ1-2, TRBJ2-5 in persistent cases.

Construction of TCR beta libraries relied on iRepertoire HTBI primers and on Arm-PCR targeting CDR3 regions. TCRdb redid the calling of the multiplex PCR reads with MiXCR, one entry per CDR3 protein. Seen here are over 300,000 distinct CDR3 sequences, about 16% observed once, and the top ten hold 20% to 25%. Regarding time point: newly diagnosed GD, antithyroid drugs for less than 3 months. TCR sequences were obtained from RNA taken from PBMCs. In this sample, this clonotype turned up many times. Its antigen is not known. This TCR derives from a female donor with Graves disease. V usage is TRBV4-1 and J usage is TRBJ2-7, with a possible D match to TRBD1 (6 bases). This specimen was peripheral blood mononuclear cells (PBMCs), taken at new diagnosis, from a patient treated with antithyroid drugs. CDR3 protein: CASSQSRGSYEQYF. The CDR3 nucleotides read TGCGCCAGCAGCCAAAGTAGGGGGTCCTACGAGCAGTACTTC.